This T cell receptor (beta chain) was identified in a study of cytomegalovirus exposure and HLA in healthy donors. Vbeta (60) and Jbeta (13) primers were used in the PCR. Assay used: immunoSEQ multiplex PCR; TCRdb lists only in-frame clones, some missing. This table holds 270,000 or so clones, around nine tenths found once. This CDR3 is built from 16 residues. Germline CDR1 reads SEHNR; CDR2 reads FQNEAQ (reference sequence). J gave up 7 bases and V 5 bases, and 8 bases lay outside the gene matches. The material sequenced was PBMCs. The clonotype originates from a girl aged 2 to 10 in good health and CMV-seronegative. This chain links TRBV7-9 with TRBJ2-7; 16 nucleotides agree with TRBD2. CDR3 DNA sequence: TGTGCCAGCAGCGTGACCGGGACTAGCGGGAGGGGGGAGCAGTACTTC. This encodes CASSVTGTSGRGEQYF.